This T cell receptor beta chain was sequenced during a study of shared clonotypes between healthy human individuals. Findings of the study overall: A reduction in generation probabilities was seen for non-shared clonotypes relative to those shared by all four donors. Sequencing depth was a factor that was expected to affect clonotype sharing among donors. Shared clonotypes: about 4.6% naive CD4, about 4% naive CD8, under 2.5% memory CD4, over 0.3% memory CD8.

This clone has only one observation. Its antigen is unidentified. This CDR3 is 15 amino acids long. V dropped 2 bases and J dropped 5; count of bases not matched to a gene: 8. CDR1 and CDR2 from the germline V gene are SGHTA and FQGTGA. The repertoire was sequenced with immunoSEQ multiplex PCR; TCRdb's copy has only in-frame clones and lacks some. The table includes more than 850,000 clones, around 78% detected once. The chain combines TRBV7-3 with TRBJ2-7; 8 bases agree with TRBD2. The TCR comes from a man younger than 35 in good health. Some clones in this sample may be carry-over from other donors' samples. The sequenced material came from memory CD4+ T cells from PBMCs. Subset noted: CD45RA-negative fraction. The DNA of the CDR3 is TGTGCCAGCAGCTTATTCGGGGGGGTCCCCAACGAGCAGTACTTC. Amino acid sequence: CASSLFGGVPNEQYF.